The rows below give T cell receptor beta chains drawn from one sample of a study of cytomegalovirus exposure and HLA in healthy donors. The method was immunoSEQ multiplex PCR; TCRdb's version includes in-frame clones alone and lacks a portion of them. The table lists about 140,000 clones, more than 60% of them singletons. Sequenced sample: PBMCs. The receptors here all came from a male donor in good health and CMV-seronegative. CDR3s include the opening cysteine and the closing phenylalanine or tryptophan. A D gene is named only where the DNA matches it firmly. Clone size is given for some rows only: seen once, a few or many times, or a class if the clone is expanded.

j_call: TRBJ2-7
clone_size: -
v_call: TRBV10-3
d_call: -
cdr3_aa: CAISAQDIYEQYF
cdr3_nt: TGTGCCATCAGTGCGCAGGATATCTACGAGCAGTACTTC

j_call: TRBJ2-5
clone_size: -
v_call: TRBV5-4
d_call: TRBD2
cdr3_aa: CASSLGAGGASETQYF
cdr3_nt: TGTGCCAGCAGCTTGGGAGCCGGGGGGGCAAGTGAGACCCAGTACTTC

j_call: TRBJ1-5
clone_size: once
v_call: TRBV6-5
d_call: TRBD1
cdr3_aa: CASSLGGRNQPQHF
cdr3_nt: TGTGCCAGCAGTTTAGGGGGCCGGAATCAGCCCCAGCATTTT

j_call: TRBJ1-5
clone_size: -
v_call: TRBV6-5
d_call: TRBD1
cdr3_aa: CASSYGGTDPRPQHF
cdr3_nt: TGTGCCAGCAGTTACGGGGGGACAGACCCTAGGCCCCAGCATTTT

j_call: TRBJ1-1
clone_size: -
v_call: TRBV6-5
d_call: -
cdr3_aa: CASSYSSVGNPEAFF
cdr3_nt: TGTGCCAGCAGTTACTCGAGTGTCGGGAACCCTGAAGCTTTCTTT

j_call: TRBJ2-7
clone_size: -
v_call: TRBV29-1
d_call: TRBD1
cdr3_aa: CSVFGLLGGREEYEQYF
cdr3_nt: TGCAGCGTTTTTGGGCTGTTAGGGGGCAGGGAAGAATACGAGCAGTACTTC

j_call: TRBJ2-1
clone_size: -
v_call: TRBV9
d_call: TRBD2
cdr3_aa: CTSSVQGRERDEQFF
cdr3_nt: TGTACCAGCAGCGTACAAGGGCGGGAGAGGGATGAGCAGTTCTTC

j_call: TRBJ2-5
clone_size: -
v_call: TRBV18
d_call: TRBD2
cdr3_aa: CASSPRLAGEGSQETQYF
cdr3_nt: TGTGCCAGCTCACCCCGACTAGCGGGAGAGGGGAGCCAAGAGACCCAGTACTTC

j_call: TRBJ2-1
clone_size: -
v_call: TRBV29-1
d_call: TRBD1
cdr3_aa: CSVAVDRGRNEQFF
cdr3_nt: TGCAGCGTTGCTGTGGACAGGGGAAGAAATGAGCAGTTCTTC

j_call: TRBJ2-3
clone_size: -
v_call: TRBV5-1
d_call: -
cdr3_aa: CASSPPASGTSTDTQYF
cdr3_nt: TGCGCCAGCAGCCCGCCCGCCAGCGGTACTAGCACAGATACGCAGTATTTT

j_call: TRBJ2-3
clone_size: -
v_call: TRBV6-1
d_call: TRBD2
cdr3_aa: CASSVLRGGRADTQYF
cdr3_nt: TGTGCCAGCAGTGTTTTGCGGGGGGGCAGGGCAGATACGCAGTATTTT

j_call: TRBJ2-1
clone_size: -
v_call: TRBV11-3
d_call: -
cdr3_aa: CASSLVGSSYNEQFF
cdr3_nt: TGTGCCAGCAGCTTAGTCGGGAGCTCCTACAATGAGCAGTTCTTC

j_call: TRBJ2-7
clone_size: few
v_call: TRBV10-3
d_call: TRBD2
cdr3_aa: CAISEREGEQYF
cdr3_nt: TGTGCCATCAGCGAGCGGGAAGGCGAGCAGTACTTC

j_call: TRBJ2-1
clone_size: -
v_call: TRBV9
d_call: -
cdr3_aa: CASSVALRGSEQFF
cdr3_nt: TGTGCCAGCAGCGTAGCTCTCAGGGGAAGTGAGCAGTTCTTC

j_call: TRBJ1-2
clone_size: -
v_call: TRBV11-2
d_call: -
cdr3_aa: CASSPAGVGYTF
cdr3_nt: TGTGCCAGCTCCCCGGCAGGGGTAGGCTACACCTTC

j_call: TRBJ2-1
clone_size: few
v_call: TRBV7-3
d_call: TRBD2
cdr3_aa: CASSIRLAGNNEQFF
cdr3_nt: TGTGCCAGCAGCATACGACTAGCTGGGAACAATGAGCAGTTCTTC

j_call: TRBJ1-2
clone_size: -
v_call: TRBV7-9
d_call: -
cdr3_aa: CASSLEQLYGYTF
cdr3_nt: TGTGCCAGCAGCTTAGAACAATTGTATGGCTACACCTTC

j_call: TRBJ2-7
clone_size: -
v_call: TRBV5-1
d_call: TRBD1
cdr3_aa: CASSWGQYEQYF
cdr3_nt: TGCGCCAGCAGCTGGGGACAGTACGAGCAGTACTTC

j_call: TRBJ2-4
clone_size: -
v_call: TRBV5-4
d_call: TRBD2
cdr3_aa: CASSPQRGSKIQYF
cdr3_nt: TGTGCCAGCAGCCCCCAGCGGGGGAGCAAAATTCAGTACTTC

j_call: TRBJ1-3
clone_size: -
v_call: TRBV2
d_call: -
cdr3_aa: CASNTGAGNTIYF
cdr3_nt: TGTGCCAGCAATACAGGAGCTGGAAACACCATATATTTT

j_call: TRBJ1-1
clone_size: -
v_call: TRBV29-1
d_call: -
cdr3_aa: CSALLYTEAFF
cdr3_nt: TGCAGCGCCCTATTGTACACTGAAGCTTTCTTT

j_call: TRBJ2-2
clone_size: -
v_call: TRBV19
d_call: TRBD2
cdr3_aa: CARRLAENTGELFF
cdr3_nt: TGTGCCAGGAGACTAGCGGAAAACACCGGGGAGCTGTTTTTT

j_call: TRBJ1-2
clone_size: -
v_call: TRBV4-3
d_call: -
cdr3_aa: CASSHKRDNLIHLYGYTF
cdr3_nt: TGCGCCAGCAGCCACAAGAGGGACAACCTGATCCACCTCTATGGCTACACCTTC

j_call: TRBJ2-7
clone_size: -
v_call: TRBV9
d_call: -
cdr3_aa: CASSSSSYEQYF
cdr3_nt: TGTGCCAGCAGCTCGAGCTCCTACGAGCAGTACTTC

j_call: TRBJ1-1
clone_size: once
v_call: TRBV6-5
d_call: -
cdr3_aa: CASTPSRGPTEAFF
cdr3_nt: TGTGCCAGCACCCCGTCGCGCGGGCCCACTGAAGCTTTCTTT

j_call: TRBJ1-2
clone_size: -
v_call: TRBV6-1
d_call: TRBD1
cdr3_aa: CAGGTGGVGYTF
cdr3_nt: TGTGCCGGAGGGACAGGGGGCGTCGGCTACACCTTC

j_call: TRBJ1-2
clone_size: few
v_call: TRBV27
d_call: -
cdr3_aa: CASKGGEWGANYGYTF
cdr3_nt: TGTGCCAGCAAGGGGGGGGAATGGGGGGCTAACTATGGCTACACCTTC

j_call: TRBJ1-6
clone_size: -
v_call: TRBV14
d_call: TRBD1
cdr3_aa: CASSQPGQGSSSYNSPLHF
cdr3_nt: TGTGCCAGCAGCCAGCCGGGACAGGGGTCTAGCTCCTATAATTCACCCCTCCACTTT

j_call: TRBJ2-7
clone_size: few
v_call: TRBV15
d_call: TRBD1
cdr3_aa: CATSRDQSSRGSYEQYF
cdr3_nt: TGTGCCACCAGCAGAGACCAATCCTCCAGGGGGAGCTACGAGCAGTACTTC

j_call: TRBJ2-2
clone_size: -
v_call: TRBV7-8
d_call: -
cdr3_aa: CASSLTGVAGELFF
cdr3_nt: TGTGCCAGCAGCTTAACGGGGGTGGCCGGGGAGCTGTTTTTT

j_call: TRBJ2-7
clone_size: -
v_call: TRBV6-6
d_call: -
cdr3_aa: CASRTGYEQYF
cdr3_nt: TGTGCCAGCAGAACAGGCTACGAGCAGTACTTC

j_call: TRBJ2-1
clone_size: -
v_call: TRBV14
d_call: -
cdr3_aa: CASSGADNEQFF
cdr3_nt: TGTGCCAGCTCTGGGGCGGATAATGAGCAGTTCTTC

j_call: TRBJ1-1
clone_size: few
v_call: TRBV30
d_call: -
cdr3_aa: CAWSVFLHMNTEAFF
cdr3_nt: TGTGCCTGGAGTGTATTCTTGCACATGAACACTGAAGCTTTCTTT

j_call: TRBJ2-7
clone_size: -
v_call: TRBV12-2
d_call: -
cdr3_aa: CASRSPPGGDRGKEPSYEQYF
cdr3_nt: TGTGCAAGTCGCTCCCCACCCGGAGGGGACAGGGGGAAGGAACCGTCCTACGAGCAGTACTTC

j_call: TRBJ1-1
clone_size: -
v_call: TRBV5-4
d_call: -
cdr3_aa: CASSLGGGTEAFF
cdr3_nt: TGTGCCAGCAGCTTGGGGGGAGGGACTGAAGCTTTCTTT

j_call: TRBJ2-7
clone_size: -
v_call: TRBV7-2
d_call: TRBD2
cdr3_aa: CASSLRGLAGVNEQYF
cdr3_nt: TGTGCCAGCAGCTTAAGGGGTCTAGCGGGAGTAAACGAGCAGTACTTC

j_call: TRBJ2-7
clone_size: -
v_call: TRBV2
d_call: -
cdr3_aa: CASSRDIYEQYF
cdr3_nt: TGTGCCAGCAGTCGGGACATCTACGAGCAGTACTTC

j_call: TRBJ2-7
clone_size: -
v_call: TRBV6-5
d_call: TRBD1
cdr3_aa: CASSLGQGLTYEQYF
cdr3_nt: TGTGCCAGCAGTTTGGGACAGGGCCTAACCTACGAGCAGTACTTC

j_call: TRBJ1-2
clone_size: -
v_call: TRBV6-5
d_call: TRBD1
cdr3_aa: CASSDRDIRGYTF
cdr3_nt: TGTGCCAGCAGTGACAGGGACATCCGTGGCTACACCTTC

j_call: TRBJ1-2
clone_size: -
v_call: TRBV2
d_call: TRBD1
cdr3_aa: CASRPGTAAHGYTF
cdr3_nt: TGTGCCAGCAGGCCCGGGACAGCGGCCCATGGCTACACCTTC

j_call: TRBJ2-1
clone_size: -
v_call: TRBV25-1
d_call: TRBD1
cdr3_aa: CASSGLRTGAGYNEQFF
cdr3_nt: TGTGCCAGCAGTGGCCTCAGGACAGGGGCGGGTTACAATGAGCAGTTCTTC

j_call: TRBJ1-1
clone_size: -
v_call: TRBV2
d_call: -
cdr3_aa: CASSEDPGLNTEAFF
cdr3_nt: TGTGCCAGCAGTGAAGATCCGGGTCTGAACACTGAAGCTTTCTTT

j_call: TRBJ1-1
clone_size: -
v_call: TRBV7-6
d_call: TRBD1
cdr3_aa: CASSLAPTGGITEAFF
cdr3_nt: TGTGCCAGCAGCTTAGCCCCGACAGGGGGCATCACTGAAGCTTTCTTT

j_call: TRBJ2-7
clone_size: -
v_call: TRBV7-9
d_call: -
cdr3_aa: CASSLGTIPTYEQYF
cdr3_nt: TGTGCCAGCAGCTTAGGGACAATACCAACCTACGAGCAGTACTTC

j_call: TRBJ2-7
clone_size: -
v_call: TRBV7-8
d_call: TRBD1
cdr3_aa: CASSLGTGVQNYEQYF
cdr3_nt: TGTGCCAGCAGCTTGGGGACAGGGGTCCAGAACTACGAGCAGTACTTC

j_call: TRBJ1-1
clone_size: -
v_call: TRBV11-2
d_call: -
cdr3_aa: CASSLASVRTDMNTEAFF
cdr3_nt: TGTGCCAGCAGCTTAGCGTCGGTTCGAACCGACATGAACACTGAAGCTTTCTTT

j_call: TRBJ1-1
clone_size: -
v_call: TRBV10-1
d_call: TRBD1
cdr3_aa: CASSESHTGQGAGGNTEAFF
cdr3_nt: TGCGCCAGCAGTGAGTCCCATACCGGACAGGGGGCCGGCGGGAACACTGAAGCTTTCTTT

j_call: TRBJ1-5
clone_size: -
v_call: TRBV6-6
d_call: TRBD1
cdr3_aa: CASSYGTGTGDQPQHF
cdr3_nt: TGTGCCAGCAGTTACGGAACCGGGACAGGAGATCAGCCCCAGCATTTT